What follows describes a single T cell receptor (beta chain). The sample belongs to a study of T cell changes during pregnancy in multiple sclerosis. Some clones are missing from TCRdb's copy, which holds only in-frame ones; the method was immunoSEQ multiplex PCR. Of tens of thousands of clones listed, 88% are singletons. V gave up 7 bases and J gave up 5 bases; unmatched junction bases: 4. This CDR3 is 13 amino acids long. From germline, CDR1 is MDHEN and CDR2 SYDVKM. This sequence joins TRBV28 and TRBJ2-5, with 10 bases that match TRBD2. This clonotype was obtained from a female donor with multiple sclerosis, enrolled in a pregnancy study. This sample comprised CD4+ T cells from peripheral blood mononuclear cells, obtained before pregnancy. CDR3 residues: CASTSGSSETQYF. CDR3 nucleotide sequence: TGTGCCAGCACTAGCGGGAGTAGTGAGACCCAGTACTTC.